A selection of T cell receptor beta chains follows, all from one sample in a study of T-cell reconstitution after alpha-beta-depleted transplantation in children. A single record per CDR3 protein comes from TCRdb applying MiXCR to the PCR reads. The sample carries about 370,000 distinct CDR3 sequences, roughly 22% recorded once. This specimen consisted of PBMCs from the stem cell graft donor, obtained from the stem cell graft. Receptors originate from a human donor who donated a stem cell graft to a child with acute myeloid leukemia. CDR3s include the opening cysteine and the closing phenylalanine or tryptophan. The order of the fields is CDR3 length, V gene, clone size, D gene, J gene, CDR3 DNA, CDR3 protein. D genes are given only for firm matches. Size is stated for part of the rows, as once, few or many counts, or as a class when the clone is expanded.

>14|TRBV20-1|few|-|TRBJ2-6
TGCAGTGCTAGTTTGGGCTCTGGGGCCAACGTCCTGACTTTC
CSASLGSGANVLTF
>13|TRBV4-1|many|-|TRBJ1-3
TGCGCCAGCGGGGCCTACTCTGGAAACACCATATATTTT
CASGAYSGNTIYF
>15|TRBV20-1|few|TRBD2|TRBJ2-1
TGCAGTGCCAAGACTAGCGGGAGTTTATACAATGAGCAGTTCTTC
CSAKTSGSLYNEQFF
>15|TRBV14|-|-|TRBJ1-2
TGTGCCAGCAGCCGCGCGACGGCAACTAACTATGGCTACACCTTC
CASSRATATNYGYTF
>18|TRBV10-3|-|-|TRBJ2-1
TGTGCCATCAGTGAGTCAGGCACTACTGAAAGCTCCTACAATGAGCAGTTCTTC
CAISESGTTESSYNEQFF
>13|TRBV3-1|many|-|TRBJ1-5
TGTGCCAGCAGCCAGTCGGGCCATCAGCCCCAGCATTTT
CASSQSGHQPQHF
>14|TRBV7-2|few|TRBD1|TRBJ1-1
TGTGCCAGCAGCGAACAGGGGGCATGGACTGAAGCTTTCTTT
CASSEQGAWTEAFF
>14|TRBV5-1|-|TRBD1|TRBJ1-5
TGCGCCAGCAGTCAGGGGGATGGCAATCAGCCCCAGCATTTT
CASSQGDGNQPQHF
>15|TRBV18|-|-|TRBJ1-2
TGTGCCAGCTCATCCTCGAGGGGCAGGGGCTATGGCTACACCTTC
CASSSSRGRGYGYTF
>15|TRBV12-3/TRBV12-4|many|-|TRBJ2-7
TGTGCCAGCGGCTCAATGGTGGGCAGCTCCTACGAGCAGTACTTC
CASGSMVGSSYEQYF
>16|TRBV5-1|-|-|TRBJ2-1
TGCGCCAGCAGCTTGGAGGCAGGACCTCGGGGCAATGAGCAGTTCTTC
CASSLEAGPRGNEQFF
>13|TRBV9|few|-|TRBJ1-2
TGTGCCAGCAGCGTAGTTTCCAACTATGGCTACACCTTC
CASSVVSNYGYTF
>13|TRBV20-1|many|-|TRBJ1-5
TGCAGTGCTAAAGGACAGCTAGATCAGCCCCAGCATTTT
CSAKGQLDQPQHF
>15|TRBV4-3|few|-|TRBJ2-7
TGCGCCAGCAGCCAAGGTCCAGGTTATGCCTACGAGCAGTACTTC
CASSQGPGYAYEQYF
>13|TRBV29-1|many|-|TRBJ2-1
TGCAGCGTTGAAGGGGCAGCCTTCTATGAGCAGTTCTTC
CSVEGAAFYEQFF